The 14 T cell receptor beta chains in this list originate from one sample, sequenced in a study of T cell responses to AZD1222 COVID-19 vaccine. Clones were read by immunoSEQ multiplex PCR, and TCRdb kept only the in-frame ones, dropping some. The table includes tens of thousands of clones, more than 75% detected once. The sequencing here drew on peripheral blood, taken on day 0 of AZD1222 vaccination. The receptor source for this set is an adult in good health.

V and J are TRBV6-2 or TRBV6-3 and TRBJ1-2; 10 bases are shared with TRBD1. Per germline, CDR1 MNHEY and CDR2 SVGEGT. There are 13 residues in the CDR3. The junction had 5 bases not matched to a gene; V was cut back by 6 bases and J by 7 bases. The DNA of the CDR3 is TGTGCCAGCAGCGACAGGGGGCATGGTGGCTACACCTTC. It yields the protein CASSDRGHGGYTF.

The chain carries TRBV20-1 and TRBJ2-7, with D perhaps being TRBD1 or TRBD2 (5 bases each). Germline CDR1 and CDR2: DFQATT and SNEGSKA (reference sequence). The CDR3 runs 15 residues. Deletions cut 3 bases from V and 7 bases from J, with 22 bases between. The DNA of the CDR3 is TGCAGTGCTAGTAGGCTCACGGGGACCATCGGGGAGCAGTACTTC. Translating it yields CSASRLTGTIGEQYF.

The genes are TRBV9 and TRBJ2-1, with 9 nucleotides matching TRBD2. V shed 1 base, J shed 6 bases, and the junction held 5 bases outside the gene matches. The CDR3 consists of 15 residues. Germline loops: CDR1 SGDLS, CDR2 YYNGEE. CDR3 coding DNA: TGTGCCAGCAGCGTAAGGGCGGGGGGGTTCAATGAGCAGTTCTTC. Encoded protein: CASSVRAGGFNEQFF.

J is TRBJ1-4 and V is TRBV5-1, with 7 bases fitting TRBD1. CDR3 length: 16 residues. The V and J ends lost 4 bases and 7 bases, in that order; junction bases with no gene match: 13. Per the germline V gene, CDR1 is SGHRS and CDR2 is YFSETQ. DNA for the CDR3: TGCGCCAGCAGCCCCATAGGAGGGGGCCAAGGTGAAAAACTGTTTTTT. Protein product: CASSPIGGGQGEKLFF.

The chain carries TRBV10-2 and TRBJ1-1; TRBD1 is a possible D gene (5 bases). V was shortened by 7 bases and J by 11 bases, with 23 bases between the two germline ends. CDR3 length: 14 residues. The V gene's germline CDR1 is WSHSY and CDR2 SAAADI. CDR3 in amino acids: CASTQGGNPGGAFF. CDR3 DNA sequence: TGCGCCAGCACCCAGGGAGGAAACCCAGGAGGGGCTTTCTTT.

The DNA for the CDR3 is TGTGCCAGCAGCCCTAGGACTGGAATTTCACCCCTCCACTTT. Residues: CASSPRTGISPLHF. The chain joins TRBV3-1 (or the pseudogene TRBV3-2) to TRBJ1-6, with D unresolved. With 4 bases removed from V and 9 bases from J, the gap between germline ends came to 13 bases. The germline CDR1 and CDR2 sequences are LGHDT and YNNKEL (reference sequence). The CDR3 is 14 amino acids.

The rearrangement joins TRBV27 to TRBJ2-7, with 10 bases lining up with TRBD2. The V segment lost 6 bases and the J segment 7 bases; nucleotides outside the gene matches: 6. Per germline, CDR1 MNHEY and CDR2 SMNVEV (reference sequence). CDR3 length equals 13 residues. The CDR3 nucleotides read TGTGCCAGCAGGGGAGCGGGGGGGTTTGAGCAGTACTTC. Its translation: CASRGAGGFEQYF.

This rearrangement joins TRBV27 to TRBJ1-3; a weak D match, TRBD1 (6 bases). CDR1 and CDR2 from the germline V gene are MNHEY and SMNVEV (reference sequence). Trimming stripped 6 bases from V and 3 bases from J, with 9 bases between. The CDR3 spans 13 residues. CDR3 loop: CASRPTGGNTIYF. CDR3 coding DNA: TGTGCCAGCAGACCGACAGGTGGAAACACCATATATTTT.

The chain recombines TRBV6-5 with TRBJ2-3, with 14 bases aligning to TRBD2. Per the germline V gene, CDR1 is MNHEY and CDR2 is SVGAGI. The CDR3 sequence is 15 residues long. Trimming removed 2 bases from V and 6 bases from J; junction bases left unmatched: 1. This chain's CDR3 is CASSYRTSGRDTQYF. In nucleotides, the CDR3 is TGTGCCAGCAGTTACAGGACTAGCGGGAGGGATACGCAGTATTTT.

The CDR3 spells CASAGLYNEQFF. In DNA, the CDR3 is TGTGCCAGCGCGGGGCTCTACAATGAGCAGTTCTTC. The chain has TRBV6-4 and TRBJ2-1; the D gene is possibly TRBD2 (6 bases). Trimming took 8 bases from V and 3 from J, leaving 8 bases between them. Germline lookup yields CDR1 MRHNA and CDR2 SNTAGT. The CDR3 totals 12 residues.

The chain joins TRBV10-2 to TRBJ1-1; D ambiguous. V was shortened by 2 bases and J by 0 bases, with 4 bases between the two germline ends. CDR3 size: 13 residues. Germline V gives CDR1 WSHSY, CDR2 SAAADI. As DNA, the CDR3 is TGCGCCAGCAGTGAGATCTTGAACACTGAAGCTTTCTTT. Residues: CASSEILNTEAFF.

CDR3 amino acids: CASRQGGTEAFF. For the CDR3, the DNA is TGTGCCAGCCGACAGGGGGGCACTGAAGCTTTCTTT. The rearrangement uses TRBV6-6 and TRBJ1-1, with 9 bases lining up with TRBD1. Looked up from germline, CDR1 is MNHNY and CDR2 is SVGAGI (reference sequence). The CDR3 has 12 residues. The ends lost 8 bases at V and 4 bases at J; junction bases unmatched: 2.

For the CDR3, the DNA is TGTGCCAGCAGCTTAATGGGGGGGAAGGCCCCCCTCCACTTT. It encodes CASSLMGGKAPLHF. The genes are TRBV7-3 and TRBJ1-6; possible D gene TRBD1, 5 bases. CDR3 length equals 14 residues. V was pared by 1 base and J by 13 bases, with 14 bases between. CDR1 SGHTA and CDR2 FQGTGA come from the germline V gene.

V and J are TRBV27 and TRBJ2-2, with 9 positions matching TRBD2. Germline CDR1 MNHEY, CDR2 SMNVEV (reference sequence). There are 18 residues in the CDR3. V lost 8 bases and J lost 1; bases outside the gene matches: 14. CDR3 in DNA: TGTGCCAGCGCCCCAACCTGGCTAGCGGGAATGAACACCGGGGAGCTGTTTTTT. It yields the protein CASAPTWLAGMNTGELFF.